This T cell receptor (beta chain) was retrieved from a study of tumor and adjacent non-tumor tissue in lung cancer. The CDR3 totals 13 residues. CDR1 and CDR2 from the germline V gene are DFQATT and SNEGSKA (reference sequence). The library came from three nested PCR rounds adapted from ARM-PCR protocols. One entry per CDR3 protein results from TCRdb running MiXCR on the multiplex PCR reads. The sample lists about 70,000 distinct CDR3 sequences; more than 70% were seen once. With respect to this clonotype: At one boundary the junction diverges from the germline segment, which might be a read error.

No cell sorting was done before RNA was extracted from the tissue. The clonotype comes from a man in his sixties with non-small cell lung cancer. Sequenced input: lung tumor tissue. The rearrangement joins TRBV20-1 to TRBJ1-2; possibly TRBD1 for D (5 bases). The DNA of the CDR3 is TGCAGTGCTCGCAGTGGACAAGAGCATGGCTACATCTTC. It encodes CSARSGQEHGYIF.